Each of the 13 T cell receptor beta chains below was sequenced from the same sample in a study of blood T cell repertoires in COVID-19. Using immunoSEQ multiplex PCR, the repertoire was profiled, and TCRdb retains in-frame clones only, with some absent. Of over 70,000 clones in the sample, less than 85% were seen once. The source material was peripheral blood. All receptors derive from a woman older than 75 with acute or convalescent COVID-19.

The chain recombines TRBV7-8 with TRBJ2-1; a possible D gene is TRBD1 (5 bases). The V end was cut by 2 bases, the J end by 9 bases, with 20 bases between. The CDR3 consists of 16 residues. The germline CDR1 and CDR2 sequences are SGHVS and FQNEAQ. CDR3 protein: CASSLRGLRVGIEQFF. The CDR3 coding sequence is TGTGCCAGCAGCTTAAGGGGCCTCCGGGTTGGCATTGAGCAGTTCTTC.

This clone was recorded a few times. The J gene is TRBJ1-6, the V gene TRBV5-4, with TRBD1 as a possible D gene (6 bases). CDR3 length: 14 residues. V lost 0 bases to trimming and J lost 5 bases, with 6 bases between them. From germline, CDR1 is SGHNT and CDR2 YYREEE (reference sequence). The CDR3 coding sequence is TGTGCCAGCAGCTTGGGACAGGATAATTCACCCCTCCACTTT. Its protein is CASSLGQDNSPLHF.

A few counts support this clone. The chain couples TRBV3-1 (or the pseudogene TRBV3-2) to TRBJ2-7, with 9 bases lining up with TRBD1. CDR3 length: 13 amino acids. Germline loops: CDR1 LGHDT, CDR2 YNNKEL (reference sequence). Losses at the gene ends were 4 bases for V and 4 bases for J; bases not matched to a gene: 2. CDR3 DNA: TGTGCCAGCAGCCGGGACAGGGCATACGAGCAGTACTTC. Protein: CASSRDRAYEQYF.

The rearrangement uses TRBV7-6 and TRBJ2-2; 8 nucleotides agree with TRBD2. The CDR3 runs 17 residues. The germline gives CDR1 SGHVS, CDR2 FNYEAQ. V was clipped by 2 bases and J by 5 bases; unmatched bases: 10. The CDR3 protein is CASSLRPPGLGTGELFF. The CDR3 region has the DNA TGTGCCAGCAGCTTAAGGCCCCCGGGACTAGGTACCGGGGAGCTGTTTTTT.

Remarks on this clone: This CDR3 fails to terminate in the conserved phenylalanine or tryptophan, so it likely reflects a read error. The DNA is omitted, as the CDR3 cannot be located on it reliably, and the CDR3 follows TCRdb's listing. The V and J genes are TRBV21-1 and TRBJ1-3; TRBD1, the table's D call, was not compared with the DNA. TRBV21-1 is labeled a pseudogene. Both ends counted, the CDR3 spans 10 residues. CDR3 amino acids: CASSKVGLYL.

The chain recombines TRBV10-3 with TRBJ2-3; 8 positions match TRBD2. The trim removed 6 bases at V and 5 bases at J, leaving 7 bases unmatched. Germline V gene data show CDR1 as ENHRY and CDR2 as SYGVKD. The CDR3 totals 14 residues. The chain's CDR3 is CAIRERGYGDTQYF. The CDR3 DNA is TGTGCCATCAGGGAGCGGGGGTATGGAGATACGCAGTATTTT.

CDR3: CASSLLAGGSTGELFF. As DNA, the CDR3 is TGCGCCAGCAGCTTACTAGCGGGAGGGAGTACCGGGGAGCTGTTTTTT. V gene TRBV5-1 combines with J gene TRBJ2-2; 13 nucleotides match TRBD2. Per germline, CDR1 SGHRS and CDR2 YFSETQ. The CDR3 is made up of 16 amino acids. With V trimmed by 2 bases and J by 5 bases, 3 bases remained unmatched. The entire variable domain, with the rest obtained from reference TRBV5-1 and TRBJ2-2, is as follows: KAGVTQTPRYLIKTRGQQVTLSCSPISGHRSVSWYQQTPGQGLQFLFEYFSETQRNKGNFPGRFSGRQFSNSRSEMNVSTLELGDSALYLCASSLLAGGSTGELFFGEGSRLTVL.

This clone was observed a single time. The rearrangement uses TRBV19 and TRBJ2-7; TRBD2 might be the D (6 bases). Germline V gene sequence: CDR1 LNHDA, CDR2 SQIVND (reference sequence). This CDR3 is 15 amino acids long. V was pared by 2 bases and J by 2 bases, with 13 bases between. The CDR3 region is CASSIMQGGAYEQYF. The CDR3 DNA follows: TGTGCCAGTAGTATAATGCAGGGAGGAGCCTACGAGCAGTACTTC.

The CDR3 is CASSPRTREHNEQFF. CDR3 DNA sequence: TGTGCCAGCTCACCACGGACCAGGGAACACAATGAGCAGTTCTTC. This sequence joins TRBV18 and TRBJ2-1; weak D call: TRBD1 (5 bases). This CDR3 has 15 residues. The V end was cut by 1 base, the J end by 5 bases, with 12 bases between. Germline V gives CDR1 KGHSH, CDR2 LQKENI.

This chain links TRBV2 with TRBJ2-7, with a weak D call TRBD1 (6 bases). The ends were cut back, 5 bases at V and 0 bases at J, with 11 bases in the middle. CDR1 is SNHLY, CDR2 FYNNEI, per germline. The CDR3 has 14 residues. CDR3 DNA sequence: TGTGCCAGCAGTACGGACAGTTACTCCTACGAGCAGTACTTC. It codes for CASSTDSYSYEQYF. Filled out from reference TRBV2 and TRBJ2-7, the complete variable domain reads EPEVTQTPSHQVTQMGQEVILRCVPISNHLYFYWYRQILGQKVEFLVSFYNNEISEKSEIFDDQFSVERPDGSNFTLKIRSTKLEDSAMYFCASSTDSYSYEQYFGPGTRLTVT.

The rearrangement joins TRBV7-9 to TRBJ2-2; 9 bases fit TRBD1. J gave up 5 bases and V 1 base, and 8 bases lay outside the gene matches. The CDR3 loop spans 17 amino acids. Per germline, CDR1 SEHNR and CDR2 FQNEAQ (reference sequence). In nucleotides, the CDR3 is TGTGCCAGCAGCTTAGGGGGGACAGGGAGTACGACCGGGGAGCTGTTTTTT. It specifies CASSLGGTGSTTGELFF. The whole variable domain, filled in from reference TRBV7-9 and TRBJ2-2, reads DTGVSQNPRHKITKRGQNVTFRCDPISEHNRLYWYRQTLGQGPEFLTYFQNEAQLEKSRLLSDRFSAERPKGSFSTLEIQRTEQGDSAMYLCASSLGGTGSTTGELFFGEGSRLTVL.

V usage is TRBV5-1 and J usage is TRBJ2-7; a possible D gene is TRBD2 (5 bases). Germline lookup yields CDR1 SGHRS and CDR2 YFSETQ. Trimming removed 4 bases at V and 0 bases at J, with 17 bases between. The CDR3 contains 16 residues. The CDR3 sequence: CASSPTPGLSSYEQYF. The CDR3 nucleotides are TGCGCCAGCAGCCCGACTCCGGGATTAAGCTCCTACGAGCAGTACTTC.

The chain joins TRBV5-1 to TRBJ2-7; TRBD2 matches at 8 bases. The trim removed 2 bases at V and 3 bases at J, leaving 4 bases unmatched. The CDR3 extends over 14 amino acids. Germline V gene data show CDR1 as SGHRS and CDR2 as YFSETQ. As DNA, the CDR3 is TGCGCCAGCAGCTTACCGACTAGCGTCTACGAGCAGTACTTC. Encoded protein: CASSLPTSVYEQYF.